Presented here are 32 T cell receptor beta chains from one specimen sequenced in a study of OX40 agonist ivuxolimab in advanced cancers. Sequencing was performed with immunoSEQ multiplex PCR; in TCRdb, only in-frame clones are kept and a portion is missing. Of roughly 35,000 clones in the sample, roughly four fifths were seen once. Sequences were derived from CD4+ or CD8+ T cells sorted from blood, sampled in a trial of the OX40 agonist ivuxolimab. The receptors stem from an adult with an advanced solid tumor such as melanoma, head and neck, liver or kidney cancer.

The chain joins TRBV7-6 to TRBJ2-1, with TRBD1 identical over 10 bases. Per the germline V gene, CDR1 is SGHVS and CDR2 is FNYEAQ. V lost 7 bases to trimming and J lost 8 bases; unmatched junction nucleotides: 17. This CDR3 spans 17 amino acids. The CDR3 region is CASIPNPGTGAFDEQFF. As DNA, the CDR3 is TGTGCCAGCATCCCTAACCCGGGGACAGGGGCGTTCGATGAGCAGTTCTTC.

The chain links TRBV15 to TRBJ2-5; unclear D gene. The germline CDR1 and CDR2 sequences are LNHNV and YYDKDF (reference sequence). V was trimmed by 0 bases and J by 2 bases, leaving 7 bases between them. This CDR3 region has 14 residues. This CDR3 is CATSRDRPQETQYF. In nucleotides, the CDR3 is TGTGCCACCAGCAGAGACAGACCTCAAGAGACCCAGTACTTC.

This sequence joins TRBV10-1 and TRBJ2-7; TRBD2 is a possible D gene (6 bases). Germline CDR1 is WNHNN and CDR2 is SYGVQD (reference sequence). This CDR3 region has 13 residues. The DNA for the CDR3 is TGCGCGGGGGGACGTCTGGACGCCTACGAGCAGTACTTC. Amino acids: CAGGRLDAYEQYF.

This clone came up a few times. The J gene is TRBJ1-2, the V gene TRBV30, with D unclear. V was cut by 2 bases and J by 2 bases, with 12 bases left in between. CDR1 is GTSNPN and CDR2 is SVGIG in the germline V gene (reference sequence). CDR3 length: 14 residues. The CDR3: CAWSKDRLNYGYTF. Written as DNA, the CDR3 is TGTGCCTGGAGTAAGGACCGCCTAAACTATGGCTACACCTTC.

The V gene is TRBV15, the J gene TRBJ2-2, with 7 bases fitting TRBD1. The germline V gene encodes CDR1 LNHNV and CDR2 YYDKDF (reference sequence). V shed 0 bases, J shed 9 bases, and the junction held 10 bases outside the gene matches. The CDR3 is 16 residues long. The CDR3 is CATSRDLLTGLRELFF. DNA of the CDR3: TGTGCCACCAGCAGAGATCTCTTGACAGGGCTTAGGGAGCTGTTTTTT.

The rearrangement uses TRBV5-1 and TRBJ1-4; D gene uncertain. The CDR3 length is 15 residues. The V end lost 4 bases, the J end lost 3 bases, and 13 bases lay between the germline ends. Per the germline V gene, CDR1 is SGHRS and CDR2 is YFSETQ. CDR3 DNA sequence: TGCGCCAGCAGCGCTATGTTGGGCCCTAATGAAAAACTGTTTTTT. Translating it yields CASSAMLGPNEKLFF.

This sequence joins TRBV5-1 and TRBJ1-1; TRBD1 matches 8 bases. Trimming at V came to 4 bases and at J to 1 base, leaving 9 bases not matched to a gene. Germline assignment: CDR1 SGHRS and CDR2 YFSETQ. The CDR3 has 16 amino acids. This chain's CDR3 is CASSRNDRGGNTEAFF. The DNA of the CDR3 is TGCGCCAGCAGCCGAAACGACAGGGGCGGGAACACTGAAGCTTTCTTT.

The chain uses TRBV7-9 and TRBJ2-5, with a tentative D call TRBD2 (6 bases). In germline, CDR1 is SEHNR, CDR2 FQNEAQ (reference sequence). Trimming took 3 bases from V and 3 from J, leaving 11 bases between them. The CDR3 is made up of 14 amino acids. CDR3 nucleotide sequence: TGTGCCAGCAGCTTTGGAGGGGTAAAAGAGACCCAGTACTTC. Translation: CASSFGGVKETQYF.

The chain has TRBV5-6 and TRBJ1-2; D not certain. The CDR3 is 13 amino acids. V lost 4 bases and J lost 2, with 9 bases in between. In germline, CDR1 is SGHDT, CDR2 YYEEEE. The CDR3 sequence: CASSPGENYGYTF. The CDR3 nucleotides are TGTGCCAGCAGCCCCGGGGAGAACTATGGCTACACCTTC.

CDR3 nucleotide sequence: TGCGCCAGCAGTGACGCGCGGGAGTTTACCGGGGAGCTGTTTTTT. It translates to CASSDAREFTGELFF. The J gene is TRBJ2-2, the V gene TRBV10-2; the match to TRBD2 covers 7 bases. Germline CDR1 and CDR2: WSHSY and SAAADI. The ends lost 3 bases at V and 5 bases at J; junction bases unmatched: 6. The CDR3 length is 15 residues.

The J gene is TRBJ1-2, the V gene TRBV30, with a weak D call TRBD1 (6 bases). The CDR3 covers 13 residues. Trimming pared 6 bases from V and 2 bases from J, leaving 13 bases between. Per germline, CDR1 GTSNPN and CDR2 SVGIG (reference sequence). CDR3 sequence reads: CACPGRGNYGYTF. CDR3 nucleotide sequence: TGTGCCTGCCCTGGGAGGGGGAACTATGGCTACACCTTC. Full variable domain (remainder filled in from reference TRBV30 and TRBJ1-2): SQTIHQWPATLVQPVGSPLSLECTVEGTSNPNLYWYRQAAGRGLQLLFYSVGIGQISSEVPQNLSASRPQDRQFILSSKKLLLSDSGFYLCACPGRGNYGYTFGSGTRLTVV.

CDR3 in amino acids: CASSKGRTPESSYNSPLHF. CDR3 DNA sequence: TGTGCCAGTAGTAAGGGACGCACCCCAGAAAGCTCCTATAATTCACCCCTCCACTTT. The rearrangement links TRBV19 to TRBJ1-6; D perhaps matches TRBD1 (5 bases). This CDR3 comprises 19 residues. V was trimmed by 4 bases and J by 0 bases, leaving 19 bases between them. Germline lookup yields CDR1 LNHDA and CDR2 SQIVND (reference sequence). The whole variable domain, filled in from reference TRBV19 and TRBJ1-6, reads DGGITQSPKYLFRKEGQNVTLSCEQNLNHDAMYWYRQDPGQGLRLIYYSQIVNDFQKGDIAEGYSVSREKKESFPLTVTSAQKNPTAFYLCASSKGRTPESSYNSPLHFGNGTRLTVT.

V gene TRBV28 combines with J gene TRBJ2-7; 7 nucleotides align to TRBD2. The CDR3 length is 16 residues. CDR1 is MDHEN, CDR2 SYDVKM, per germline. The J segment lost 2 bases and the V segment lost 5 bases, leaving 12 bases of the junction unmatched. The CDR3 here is CASSPPGGGGTYEQYF. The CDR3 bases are TGTGCCAGCAGTCCCCCTGGGGGGGGTGGGACCTACGAGCAGTACTTC. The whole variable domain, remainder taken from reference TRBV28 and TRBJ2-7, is DVKVTQSSRYLVKRTGEKVFLECVQDMDHENMFWYRQDPGLGLRLIYFSYDVKMKEKGDIPEGYSVSREKKERFSLILESASTNQTSMYLCASSPPGGGGTYEQYFGPGTRLTVT.

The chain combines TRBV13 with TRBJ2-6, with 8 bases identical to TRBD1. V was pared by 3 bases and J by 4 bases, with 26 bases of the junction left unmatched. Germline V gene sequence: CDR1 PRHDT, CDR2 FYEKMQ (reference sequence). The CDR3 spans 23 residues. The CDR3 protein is CASSFFRPSATGEVVRGANVLTF. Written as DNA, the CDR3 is TGTGCCAGCAGCTTCTTTCGACCTTCTGCGACAGGGGAGGTTGTTAGGGGGGCCAACGTCCTGACTTTC.

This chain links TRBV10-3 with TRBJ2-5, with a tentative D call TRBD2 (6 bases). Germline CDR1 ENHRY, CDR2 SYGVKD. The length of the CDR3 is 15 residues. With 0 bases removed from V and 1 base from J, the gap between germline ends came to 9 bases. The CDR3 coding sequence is TGTGCCATCAGTGAGTCGACTAGTCTCCAAGAGACCCAGTACTTC. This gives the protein CAISESTSLQETQYF.

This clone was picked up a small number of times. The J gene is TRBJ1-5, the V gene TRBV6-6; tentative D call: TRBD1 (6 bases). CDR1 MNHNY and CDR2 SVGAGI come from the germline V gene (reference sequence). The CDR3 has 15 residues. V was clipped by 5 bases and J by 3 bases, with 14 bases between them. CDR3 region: CASSPLGGNNQPQHF. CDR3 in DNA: TGTGCCAGCAGTCCCTTGGGGGGCAACAATCAGCCCCAGCATTTT.

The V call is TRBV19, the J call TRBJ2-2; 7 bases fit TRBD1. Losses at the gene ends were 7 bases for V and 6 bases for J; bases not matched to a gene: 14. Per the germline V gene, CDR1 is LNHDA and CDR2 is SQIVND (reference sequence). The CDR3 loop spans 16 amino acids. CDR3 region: CASTPGGTGRPGELFF. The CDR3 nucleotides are TGTGCCAGTACCCCAGGGGGAACGGGACGGCCCGGGGAGCTGTTTTTT.

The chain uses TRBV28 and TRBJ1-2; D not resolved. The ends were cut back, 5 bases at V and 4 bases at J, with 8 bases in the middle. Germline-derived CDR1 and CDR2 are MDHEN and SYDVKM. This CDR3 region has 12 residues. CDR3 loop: CASSTTGYGYTF. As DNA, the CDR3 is TGTGCCAGCAGTACTACCGGCTATGGCTACACCTTC.

CDR3 sequence reads: CAISEASIGNEQFF. The CDR3 coding sequence is TGTGCCATCAGTGAGGCCTCCATTGGCAATGAGCAGTTCTTC. J is TRBJ2-1 and V is TRBV10-3; unclear D gene. CDR3 length equals 14 residues. CDR1 ENHRY and CDR2 SYGVKD come from the germline V gene. Trimming removed 2 bases at V and 6 bases at J, with 11 bases between.

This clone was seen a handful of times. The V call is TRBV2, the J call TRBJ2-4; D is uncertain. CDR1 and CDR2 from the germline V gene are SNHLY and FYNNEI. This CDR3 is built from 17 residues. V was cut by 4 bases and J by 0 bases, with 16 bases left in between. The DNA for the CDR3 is TGTGCCAGCAGTGCCCTAACGAGTTTACTAGCCAAAAACATTCAGTACTTC. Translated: CASSALTSLLAKNIQYF.

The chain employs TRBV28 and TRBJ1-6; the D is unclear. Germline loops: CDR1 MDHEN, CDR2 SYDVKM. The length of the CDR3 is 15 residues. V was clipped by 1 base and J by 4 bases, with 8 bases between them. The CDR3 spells CASSLSASYNSPLHF. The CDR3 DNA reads TGTGCCAGCAGTTTATCTGCCAGTTATAATTCACCCCTCCACTTT.

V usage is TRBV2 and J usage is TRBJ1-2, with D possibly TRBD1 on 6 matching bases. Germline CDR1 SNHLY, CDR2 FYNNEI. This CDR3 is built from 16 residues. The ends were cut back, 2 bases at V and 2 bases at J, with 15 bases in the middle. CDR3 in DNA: TGTGCCAGCAGTGAATCGGGGGCAGGGGTAAACTATGGCTACACCTTC. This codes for CASSESGAGVNYGYTF.

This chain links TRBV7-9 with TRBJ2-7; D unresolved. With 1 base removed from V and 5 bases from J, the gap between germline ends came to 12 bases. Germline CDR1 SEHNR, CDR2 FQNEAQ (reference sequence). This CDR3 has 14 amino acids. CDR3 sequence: CASSLVVSSNEQYF. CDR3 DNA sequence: TGTGCCAGCAGCTTAGTCGTTTCGAGTAACGAGCAGTACTTC.

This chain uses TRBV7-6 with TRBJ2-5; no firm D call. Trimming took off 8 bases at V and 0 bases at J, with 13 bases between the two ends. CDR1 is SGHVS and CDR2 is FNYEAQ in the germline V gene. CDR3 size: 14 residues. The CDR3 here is CASAGLQYQETQYF. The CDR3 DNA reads TGTGCCAGCGCAGGTCTTCAATACCAAGAGACCCAGTACTTC. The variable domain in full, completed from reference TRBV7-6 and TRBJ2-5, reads GAGVSQSPRYKVTKRGQDVALRCDPISGHVSLYWYRQALGQGPEFLTYFNYEAQQDKSGLPNDRFSAERPEGSISTLTIQRTEQRDSAMYRCASAGLQYQETQYFGPGTRLLVL.

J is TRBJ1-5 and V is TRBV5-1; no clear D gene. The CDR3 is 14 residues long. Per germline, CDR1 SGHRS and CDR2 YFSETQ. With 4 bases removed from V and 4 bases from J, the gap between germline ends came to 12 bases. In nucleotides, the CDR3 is TGCGCCAGCAGCGAGAGACTGGTAAATCAGCCCCAGCATTTT. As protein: CASSERLVNQPQHF. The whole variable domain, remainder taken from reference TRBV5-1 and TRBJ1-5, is KAGVTQTPRYLIKTRGQQVTLSCSPISGHRSVSWYQQTPGQGLQFLFEYFSETQRNKGNFPGRFSGRQFSNSRSEMNVSTLELGDSALYLCASSERLVNQPQHFGDGTRLSIL.

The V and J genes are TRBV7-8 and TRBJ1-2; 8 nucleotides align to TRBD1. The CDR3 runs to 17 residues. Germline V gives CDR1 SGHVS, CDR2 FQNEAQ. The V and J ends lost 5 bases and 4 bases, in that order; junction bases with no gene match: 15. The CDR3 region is CASSPSGQANNVYGYTF. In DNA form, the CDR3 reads TGTGCCAGCAGCCCCTCGGGACAGGCGAATAACGTCTATGGCTACACCTTC.

The CDR3 sequence: CASRFELYTEAFF. CDR3 nucleotides: TGTGCCAGCAGGTTCGAACTCTATACTGAAGCTTTCTTT. The gene calls are TRBV6-1 and TRBJ1-1; no reliable D call. Trimming left V 6 bases short and J 5 bases short, with 13 bases between. The germline gives CDR1 MNHNS, CDR2 SASEGT. This CDR3 contains 13 residues.

CDR3 amino acids: CASSSSGYEQYF. CDR3 DNA: TGTGCCAGCAGCTCGTCAGGCTACGAGCAGTACTTC. The chain couples TRBV7-8 to TRBJ2-7, with D uncertain. The germline V and J ends were trimmed by 4 bases and 3 bases, with 7 bases remaining between them. CDR1 SGHVS and CDR2 FQNEAQ come from the germline V gene. The CDR3 runs 12 residues. The variable domain in full, with the rest retrieved from reference TRBV7-8 and TRBJ2-7, is GAGVSQSPRYKVAKRGQDVALRCDPISGHVSLFWYQQALGQGPEFLTYFQNEAQLDKSGLPSDRFFAERPEGSVSTLKIQRTQQEDSAVYLCASSSSGYEQYFGPGTRLTVT.

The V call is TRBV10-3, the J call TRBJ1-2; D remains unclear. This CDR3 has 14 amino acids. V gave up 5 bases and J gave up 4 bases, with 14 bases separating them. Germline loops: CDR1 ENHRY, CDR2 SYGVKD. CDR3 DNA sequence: TGTGCCATCAGTTCGGCAGGTTCCCCCTATGGCTACACCTTC. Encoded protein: CAISSAGSPYGYTF.

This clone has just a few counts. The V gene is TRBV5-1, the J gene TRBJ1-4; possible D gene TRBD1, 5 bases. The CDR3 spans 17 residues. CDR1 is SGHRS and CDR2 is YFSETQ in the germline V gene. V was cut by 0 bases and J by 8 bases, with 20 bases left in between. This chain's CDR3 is CASSLDNGAGSREKLFF. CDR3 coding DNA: TGCGCCAGCAGCTTGGATAATGGGGCAGGGTCTAGGGAAAAACTGTTTTTT.

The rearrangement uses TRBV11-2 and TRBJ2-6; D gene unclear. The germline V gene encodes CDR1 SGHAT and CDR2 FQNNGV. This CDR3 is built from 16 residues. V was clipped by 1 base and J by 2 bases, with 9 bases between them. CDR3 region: CASSLGAQPGANVLTF. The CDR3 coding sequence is TGTGCCAGCAGCTTAGGGGCCCAACCTGGGGCCAACGTCCTGACTTTC.

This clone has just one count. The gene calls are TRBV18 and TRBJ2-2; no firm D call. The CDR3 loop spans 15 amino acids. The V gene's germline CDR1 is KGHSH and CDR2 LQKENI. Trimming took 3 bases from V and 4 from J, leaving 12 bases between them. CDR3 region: CASSPVPGGTGELFF. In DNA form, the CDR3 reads TGTGCCAGCTCACCCGTTCCGGGTGGCACCGGGGAGCTGTTTTTT.